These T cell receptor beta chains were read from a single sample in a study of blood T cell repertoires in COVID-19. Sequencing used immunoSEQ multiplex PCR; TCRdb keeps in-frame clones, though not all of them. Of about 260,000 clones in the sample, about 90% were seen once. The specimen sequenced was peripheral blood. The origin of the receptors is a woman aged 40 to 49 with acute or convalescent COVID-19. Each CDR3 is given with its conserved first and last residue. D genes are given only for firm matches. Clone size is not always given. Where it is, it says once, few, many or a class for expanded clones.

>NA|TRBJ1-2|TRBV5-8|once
TGTGCCAGCAGCTTAGGACAGATAGTACCCGGCTACACCTTC
CASSLGQIVPGYTF
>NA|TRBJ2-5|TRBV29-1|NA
TGCAGCGTTGAGGGGCTCCGAATCATGGAGACCCAGTACTTC
CSVEGLRIMETQYF
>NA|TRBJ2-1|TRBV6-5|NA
TGTGCCAGCAGCCGGGACTCGAGGTACAATGAGCAGTTCTTC
CASSRDSRYNEQFF
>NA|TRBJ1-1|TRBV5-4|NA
TGTGCCAGCAGCTCCCACAGGGACCTTAACACTGAAGCTTTCTTT
CASSSHRDLNTEAFF
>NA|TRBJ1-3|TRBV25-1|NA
TGTGCCAGCAGTGATGCGGGGACCCTCCCTGGAAACACCATATATTTT
CASSDAGTLPGNTIYF
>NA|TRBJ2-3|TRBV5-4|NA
TGTGCCAGCAGCGCATTGACAGAGGATACGCAGTATTTT
CASSALTEDTQYF
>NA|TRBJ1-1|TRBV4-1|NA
TGCGCCAGCAGCCAAGATGAGGGAAACGGAGCTTTCTTT
CASSQDEGNGAFF
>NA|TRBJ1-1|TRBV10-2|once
TGCGCCAGCGGGCCTTGGGGGCACACTGAAGCTTTCTTT
CASGPWGHTEAFF
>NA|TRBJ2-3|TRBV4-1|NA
TGCGCCAGCAGCCAGGTAGGGGCGGATACGCAGTATTTT
CASSQVGADTQYF
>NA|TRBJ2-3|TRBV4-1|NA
TGCGCCAGCAGCCTAAGGGGGGCGGGGGGCACAGATACGCAGTATTTT
CASSLRGAGGTDTQYF
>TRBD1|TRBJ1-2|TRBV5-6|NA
TGTGCCAGCAGCCCAGGGACAGGAAACCTCTATGGCTACACCTTC
CASSPGTGNLYGYTF
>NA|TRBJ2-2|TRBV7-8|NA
TGTGCCAGCACCCCAAGGAGGGCGGGCACCGGGGAGCTGTTTTTT
CASTPRRAGTGELFF
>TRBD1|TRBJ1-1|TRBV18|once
TGTGCCAGCTTGGGACAGTCGAACACTGAAGCTTTCTTT
CASLGQSNTEAFF
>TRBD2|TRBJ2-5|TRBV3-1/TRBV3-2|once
TGTGCCAGCAGCCAAGAACTAGCGGGGGGGCGAGAGACCCAGTACTTC
CASSQELAGGRETQYF
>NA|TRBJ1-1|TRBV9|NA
TGTGCCAGCAGCACCGGGAGGGACTCCAACCCCGGTTTCTTT
CASSTGRDSNPGFF